This TCR beta chain was sequenced in a study of T cell responses to AZD1222 COVID-19 vaccine. The length of the CDR3 is 13 residues. Germline V gene data show CDR1 as MNHEY and CDR2 as SVGEGT. With 4 bases clipped from V and 2 bases from J, the junction kept 1 base outside the gene matches. The protocol was immunoSEQ multiplex PCR, while the TCRdb copy is restricted to in-frame clones and leaves out a portion. The sample gives about 120,000 clones, 86% of which show up once; around 3% is in the top ten. This specimen consisted of peripheral blood, obtained 28 days after the second AZD1222 dose. The rearrangement joins TRBV6-2 or TRBV6-3 to TRBJ2-7; 8 nucleotides agree with TRBD1. This clonotype was sampled from an adult who received the AZD1222 COVID-19 vaccine. The CDR3 spells CASSWDRTYEQYF. CDR3 sequence (DNA): TGTGCCAGCAGTTGGGACAGGACCTACGAGCAGTACTTC.